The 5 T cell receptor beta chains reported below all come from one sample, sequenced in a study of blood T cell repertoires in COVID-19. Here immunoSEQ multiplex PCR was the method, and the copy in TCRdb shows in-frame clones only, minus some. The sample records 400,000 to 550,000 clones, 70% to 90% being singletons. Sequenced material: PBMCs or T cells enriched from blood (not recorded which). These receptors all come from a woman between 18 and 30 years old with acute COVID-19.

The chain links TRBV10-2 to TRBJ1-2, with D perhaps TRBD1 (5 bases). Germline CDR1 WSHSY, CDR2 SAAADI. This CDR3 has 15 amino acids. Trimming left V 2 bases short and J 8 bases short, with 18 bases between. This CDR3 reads CASSERSQGGGGYTF. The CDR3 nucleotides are TGCGCCAGCAGTGAGAGGTCCCAGGGAGGAGGAGGCTACACCTTC.

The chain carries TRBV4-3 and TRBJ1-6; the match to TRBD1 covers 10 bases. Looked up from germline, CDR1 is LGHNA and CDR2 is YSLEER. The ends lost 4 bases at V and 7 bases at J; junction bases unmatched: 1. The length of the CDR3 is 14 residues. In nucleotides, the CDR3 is TGCGCCAGCAGCCCGGACAGGGGGAATTCACCCCTCCACTTT. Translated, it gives CASSPDRGNSPLHF.

DNA of the CDR3: TGTGCCAGTAGTATTCCCGGACTTTTTTATGGCTACACCTTC. It translates to CASSIPGLFYGYTF. The V gene is TRBV19, the J gene TRBJ1-2; D gene unclear. V gave up 3 bases and J gave up 5 bases, with 13 bases separating them. The CDR3 extends over 14 amino acids. CDR1 and CDR2 (germline): LNHDA, SQIVND (reference sequence).

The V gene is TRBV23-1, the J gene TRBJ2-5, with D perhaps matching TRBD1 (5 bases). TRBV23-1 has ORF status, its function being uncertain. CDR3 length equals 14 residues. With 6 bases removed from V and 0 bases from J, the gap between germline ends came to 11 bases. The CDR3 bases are TGCGCCAGCAGACTGCTGACAGACCAAGAGACCCAGTACTTC. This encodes CASRLLTDQETQYF.

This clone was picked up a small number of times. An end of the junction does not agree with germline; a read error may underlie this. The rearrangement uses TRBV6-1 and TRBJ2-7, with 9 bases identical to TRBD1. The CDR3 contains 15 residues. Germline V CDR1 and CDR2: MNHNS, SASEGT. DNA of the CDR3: TGTGCCAGCAGTAAAGCGGGACAGGGCGCCTACGAGCAGTACTTC. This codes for CASSKAGQGAYEQYF.